Sequencing of this T cell receptor beta chain was carried out in a study of cytomegalovirus exposure and HLA in healthy donors. CDR3 length: 14 amino acids. Germline lookup yields CDR1 SSHAT and CDR2 FNYEAQ (reference sequence). The J segment lost 2 bases and the V segment lost 5 bases, leaving 3 bases of the junction unmatched. Notes on the study in general: Trimming of TCR beta V- and J-genes showed a link, identified in a later analysis, to a missense DCLRE1C variant. TCR beta V segments were, for the most part, productive about 87% or about 30% of the time in an earlier analysis.

Concerning this clone itself: The antigen is not known.

PCR employed 60 Vbeta and 13 Jbeta primers. TCRdb's table, derived via immunoSEQ multiplex PCR, lists solely in-frame clones and lacks some. The table has around 150,000 clones, roughly 80% seen once. Donors had nominal health at sampling but likely had unrecorded immune exposures. The sequencing input was PBMCs. The genes are TRBV7-7 and TRBJ2-7, with 10 bases identical to TRBD1. The sequence was collected from a man in his forties or fifties in good health and CMV-seronegative. CDR3 sequence reads: CASSIGQGAYEQYF. In DNA, the CDR3 is TGTGCCAGCAGCATCGGACAGGGGGCCTACGAGCAGTACTTC.